This T cell receptor beta chain emerged from a study of blood T cell repertoires in COVID-19. This CDR3 is 15 amino acids long. Germline V gene sequence: CDR1 MNHEY, CDR2 SVGAGI. J lost 2 bases, V lost 2 bases, and 5 bases had no gene match. Study processing details: Nucleated cell counts were estimated from reference gene primer amplification. Clones were sequenced by immunoSEQ multiplex PCR, and TCRdb holds only the in-frame ones, with some missing. V and J calls and clone size are those listed in that table; D and trimming were worked out from the DNA. The repertoire consists of approximately 290,000 clones, with roughly 84% occurring once and the leading ten covering 0.87%. One Seattle source followed patients from active infection through their disease course.

The origin of this receptor is a human donor with COVID-19, enrolled during active disease. The donor label of this sample is uncertain. The J gene is TRBJ2-5, the V gene TRBV6-5, with 7 bases lining up with TRBD2. The specimen sequenced was peripheral blood. CDR3 bases: TGTGCCAGCAGTTACGGTCGCGGGAGACAAGAGACCCAGTACTTC. It yields the protein CASSYGRGRQETQYF.